This entry describes one TCR beta chain. The CDR3 is 16 amino acids. V gave up 4 bases and J gave up 6 bases, with 19 bases separating them. Germline loops: CDR1 SGHRS, CDR2 YFSETQ. Authors' data handling: By means of reference gene primer amplification, nucleated cell counts were estimated. Some clones are missing from TCRdb's copy, which holds only in-frame ones; the method was immunoSEQ multiplex PCR. D and trimming come from the DNA, and the V and J calls and clone size come from that table. The sample has about 76,000 clones, about 86% seen once. The record originates from a study of blood T cell repertoires in COVID-19. On the study more broadly: Both acute and convalescent COVID-19 samples were obtained from the United States, Italy and Spain. Sample material is recorded as cDNA or gDNA derived from T cells, B-cell-depleted T cells, or PBMCs.

The J gene is TRBJ2-2, the V gene TRBV5-1; unclear D gene. The receptor was derived from a human donor in a cohort sampled during active COVID-19. The material sequenced was peripheral blood. The CDR3 is CASSPGRRVRSGELFF. The CDR3, as DNA: TGCGCCAGCAGCCCCGGAAGACGCGTCAGGTCCGGGGAGCTGTTTTTT. Based on the CDR3 plus reference TRBV5-1 and TRBJ2-2, the full variable domain is KAGVTQTPRYLIKTRGQQVTLSCSPISGHRSVSWYQQTPGQGLQFLFEYFSETQRNKGNFPGRFSGRQFSNSRSEMNVSTLELGDSALYLCASSPGRRVRSGELFFGEGSRLTVL.